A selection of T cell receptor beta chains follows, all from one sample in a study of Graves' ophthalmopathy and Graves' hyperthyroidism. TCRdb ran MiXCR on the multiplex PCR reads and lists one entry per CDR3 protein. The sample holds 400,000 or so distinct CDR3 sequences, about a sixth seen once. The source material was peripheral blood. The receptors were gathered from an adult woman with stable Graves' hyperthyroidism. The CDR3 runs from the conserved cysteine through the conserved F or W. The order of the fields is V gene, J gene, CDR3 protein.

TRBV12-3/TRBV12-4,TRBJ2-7,CASSFGASGSRGEQYF
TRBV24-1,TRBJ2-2,CATRDPNTGELFF
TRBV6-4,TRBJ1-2,CASRTGQARGYTF
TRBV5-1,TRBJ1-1,CASSTTDTLNTEAFF
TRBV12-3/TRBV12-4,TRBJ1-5,CASRLTPNSNQPQHF
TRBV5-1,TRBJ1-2,CASTSSGDTYGYTF
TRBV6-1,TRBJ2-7,CASSGQGADEQYF
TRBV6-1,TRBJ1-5,CASSKRGDQPQHF
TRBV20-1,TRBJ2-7,CSACPKMYEQYF
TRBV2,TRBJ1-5,CASSDRGNQPQHF
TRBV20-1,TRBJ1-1,CSARLQGMNTEAFF
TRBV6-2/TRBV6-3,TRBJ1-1,CASRRNTEAFF
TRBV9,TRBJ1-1,CASSPSGGVNTEAFF
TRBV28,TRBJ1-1,CASSLLGGTQEAFF
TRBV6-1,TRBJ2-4,CASRAFTGGRQNIQYF
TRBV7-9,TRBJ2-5,CASSQRLAGETQYF
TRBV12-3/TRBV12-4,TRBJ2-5,CASSRDFQETQYF
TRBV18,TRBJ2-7,CASSPSSRQGLGEQYF
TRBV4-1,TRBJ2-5,CASSQPRREETQYF
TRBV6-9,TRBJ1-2,CASGAPNYGYTF
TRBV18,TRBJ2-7,CASSPHVSGTSYEQYF
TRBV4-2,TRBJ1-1,CASRKLGYTEAFF
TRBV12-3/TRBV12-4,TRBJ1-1,CASSRRQGDTEAFF
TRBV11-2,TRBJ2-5,CASSRLSGGRKETQYF
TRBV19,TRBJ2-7,CASSIQAGGSYEQYF
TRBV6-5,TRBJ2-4,CASSFSLGNIQYF
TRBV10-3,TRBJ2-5,CAISDIRDGHQETQYF
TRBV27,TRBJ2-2,CASRSLRGPQLGELFF
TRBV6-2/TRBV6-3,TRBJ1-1,CASTSVRLEAFF
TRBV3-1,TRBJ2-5,CASSQVRILQETQYF
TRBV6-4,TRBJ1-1,CAVQGTNTEAFF
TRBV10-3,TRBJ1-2,CAISVETDYGYTF
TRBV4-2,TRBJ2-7,CASSQDGAAGEEYEQYF
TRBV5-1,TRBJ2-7,CASSGTSFILDEQYF
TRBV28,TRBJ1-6,CASSLRAGKYNSPLHF
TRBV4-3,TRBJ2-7,CASSQVPESSSYEQYF
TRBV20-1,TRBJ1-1,CSASVWGITEAFF
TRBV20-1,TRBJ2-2,CSARDRGSNTGELFF
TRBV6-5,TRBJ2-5,CASSWKGQETQYF
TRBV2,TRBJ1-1,CASSDPGIIREAFF
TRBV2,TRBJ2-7,CASSRGGPYEQYF
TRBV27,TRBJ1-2,CASSQGAGYTF
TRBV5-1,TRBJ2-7,CASSLARGTGSYEQYF
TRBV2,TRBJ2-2,CASSGDRLTGELFF
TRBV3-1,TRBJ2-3,CASSPPSGRTFGWSDTQYF
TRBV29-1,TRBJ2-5,CSVVTEYQETQYF
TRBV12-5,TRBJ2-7,CASGFVVPGYDHEQYF
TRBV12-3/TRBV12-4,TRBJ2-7,CASRGDRSFYEQYF
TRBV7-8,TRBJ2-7,CASRTGTSDSYEQYF
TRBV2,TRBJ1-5,CASSFTVGNQPQHF
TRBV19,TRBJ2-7,CASSRGTGKSYEQYF
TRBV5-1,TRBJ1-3,CASSTGQWEVGNTIYF
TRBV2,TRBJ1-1,CASRTRDGHTEAFF
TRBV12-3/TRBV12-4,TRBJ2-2,CASSLEGPGELFF
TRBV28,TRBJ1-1,CASRAPNTEAFF
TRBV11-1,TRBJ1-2,CASSLGALTGPMGNGYTF